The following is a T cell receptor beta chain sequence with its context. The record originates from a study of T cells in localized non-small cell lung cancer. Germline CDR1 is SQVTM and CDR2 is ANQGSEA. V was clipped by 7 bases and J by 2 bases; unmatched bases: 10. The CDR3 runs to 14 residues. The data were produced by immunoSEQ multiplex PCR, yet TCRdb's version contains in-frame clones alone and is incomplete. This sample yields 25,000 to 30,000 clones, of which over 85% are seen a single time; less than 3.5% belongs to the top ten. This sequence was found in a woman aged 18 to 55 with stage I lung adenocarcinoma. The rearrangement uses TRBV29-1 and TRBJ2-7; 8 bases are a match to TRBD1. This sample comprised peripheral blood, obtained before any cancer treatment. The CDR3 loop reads CSARGQEAPYEQYF. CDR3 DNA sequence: TGCAGCGCCAGGGGACAGGAGGCTCCCTACGAGCAGTACTTC.